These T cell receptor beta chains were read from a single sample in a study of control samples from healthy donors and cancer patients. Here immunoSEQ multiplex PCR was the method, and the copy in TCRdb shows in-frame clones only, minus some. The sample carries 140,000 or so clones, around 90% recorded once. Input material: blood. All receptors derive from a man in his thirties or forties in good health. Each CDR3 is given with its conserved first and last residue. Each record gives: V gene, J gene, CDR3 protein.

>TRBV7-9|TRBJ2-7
CASTPRGTGYEQYF
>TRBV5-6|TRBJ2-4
CASSFNRGHSKNIQYF
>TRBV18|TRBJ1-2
CASSPRGERYGYTF
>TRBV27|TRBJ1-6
CASSSAGQDYNSPLHF
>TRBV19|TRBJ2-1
CASSRGPPSYNEQFF
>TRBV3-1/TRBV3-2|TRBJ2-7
CASKLRGSYEQYF
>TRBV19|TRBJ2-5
CASTRGQAETQYF
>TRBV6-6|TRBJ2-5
CASRTSGYQETQYF
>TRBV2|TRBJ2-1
CASSGTSGGANEQFF
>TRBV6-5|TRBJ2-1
CASSWLGGSNEQFF
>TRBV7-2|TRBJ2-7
CASSSQGQSYEQYF
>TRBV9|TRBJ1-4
CASSVDGTKNEKLFF
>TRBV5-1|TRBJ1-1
CASSLAVNTEAFF
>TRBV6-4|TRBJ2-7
CARHKETSYEQYF
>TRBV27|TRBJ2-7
CATRDVGLAGYEQYF
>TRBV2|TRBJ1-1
CASSEDGGGTEAFF
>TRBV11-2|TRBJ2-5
CASSLGLKETQYF
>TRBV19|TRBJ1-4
CASIGTGREKLFF
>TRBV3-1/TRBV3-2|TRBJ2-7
CASSQGHEQYF
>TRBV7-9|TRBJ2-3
CASSPGTSGTDTQYF
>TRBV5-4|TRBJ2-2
CASSPGGRINTGELFF
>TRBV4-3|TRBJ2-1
CASSRDATYSSYNEQFF